These T cell receptor beta chains were read from a single sample in a study of T cell responses to AZD1222 COVID-19 vaccine. Repertoires were generated with immunoSEQ multiplex PCR, while TCRdb's copy carries only in-frame clones and drops some. The sample contains approximately 150,000 clones, approximately 89% of which appear only once. The input for sequencing was peripheral blood, taken on day 0 of AZD1222 vaccination. These receptor sequences come from an adult in good health. Both conserved end residues are trimmed from each CDR3. Each record gives: CDR3 protein, D gene, V gene. A D gene is named only where the DNA matches it firmly.

ASSSRLLAGGADTQY	TRBD2	TRBV5-1
ASSLGDRGFGYT	TRBD1	TRBV28
ASREAGGRHQPQH	NA	TRBV27
ASSVGVSGPYEQY	NA	TRBV9
ASRTLSWSEQF	NA	TRBV11-2
ASSQRSANTGELF	NA	TRBV5-1
ASSGTSGRYDTQY	TRBD2	TRBV9
ASRGGTGELF	TRBD2	TRBV10-1
AWSVNRFFYEQY	NA	TRBV30
ASSIRIPGGETQY	NA	TRBV28
ASSPRAGSSYNEQF	TRBD2	TRBV27
ASTLGTPIHEQY	NA	TRBV5-1
ASRPFHGGETQY	NA	TRBV2
ASSSDRGNTEAF	TRBD1	TRBV19
ASSWTSDSYEQY	TRBD2	TRBV4-1
ASSYRGRTSNTEAF	TRBD1	TRBV6-5
ASSLRWGTEAF	NA	TRBV4-3
ASSQPGTGATYEQY	TRBD1	TRBV3-1/TRBV3-2
ASSPLDDRGPSYEQY	TRBD1	TRBV28
ASSESAGGAKNIQY	NA	TRBV25-1
ASSVATANEQF	NA	TRBV9
ASSSGQGNTIY	TRBD1	TRBV5-1
ASSEVAGNYNEQF	TRBD2	TRBV6-4
ASSDPPMGTDTQY	NA	TRBV6-1
ASSHGREFTDTQY	NA	TRBV28
ASSLGLAQETQY	TRBD2	TRBV28
ASSPGAPAEQY	NA	TRBV18
ASSGGTGDEQF	TRBD1	TRBV6-6
ASSSSLMGPSYEQY	NA	TRBV28
AWSAWGGNYGYT	NA	TRBV30
ATSDSSTGTGNQPQH	TRBD1	TRBV24-1
ASSLGGGTDYGYT	TRBD1	TRBV7-2
ASSFAGTGNTIY	NA	TRBV28
ASSSRDGQLLGYT	NA	TRBV6-5
ASSRTVSYEQY	NA	TRBV16
ASSDPDRGPQSLH	TRBD1	TRBV2
ASSGWGVIEQY	NA	TRBV2
ASSYRQGPYEQY	TRBD1	TRBV7-2
ASTPGLAVLDTQY	TRBD2	TRBV7-9
ASSFPGLAGEQY	TRBD2	TRBV7-8
ASSPHRVKGTEAF	NA	TRBV6-5
ASSFTSFPYNEQF	NA	TRBV11-2
ASSNRANTGELF	NA	TRBV7-3
ASSQEYGPLGGYT	NA	TRBV14
ATSPPNHNEQF	NA	TRBV9